Shown below are 24 T cell receptor beta chains from a single sample sequenced in a study of human T cells and chemical hapten exposure. One entry per CDR3 protein, called by TCRdb with MiXCR from the RACE reads. Of approximately 71,000 distinct CDR3 sequences listed, 9.8% were seen once; the top ten hold 3.3%. Regarding time point: patch test 1, 2 weeks after DPC sensitization. The sample's treatment: therapeutic diphenylcyclopropenone sensitization with weekly scalp DPC. The sample consisted of whole blood, taken in connection with sensitization to the hapten diphenylcyclopropenone (DPC). Receptors originate from a woman in her thirties or forties with alopecia areata. Some clones in this sample may be carry-over from other donors' samples.

This clonotype occurred many times. The chain has TRBV4-1 and TRBJ1-2, with D unclear. The CDR3 loop spans 14 amino acids. Germline CDR1 and CDR2: MGHRA and YSYEKL. Trimming took off 0 bases at V and 4 bases at J, with 9 bases between the two ends. CDR3 loop: CASSQDRATYGYTF. CDR3 nucleotides: TGCGCCAGCAGCCAAGATAGGGCCACCTATGGCTACACCTTC.

This clonotype has just a few counts. The chain couples TRBV13 to TRBJ2-2; D gene unclear. The CDR3 spans 14 residues. CDR1 is PRHDT, CDR2 FYEKMQ, per germline (reference sequence). Trimming shortened V by 5 bases and J by 3 bases, and 10 bases separated the two germline ends. CDR3 bases: TGTGCCAGCAGCCCGCTCACCGACACCGGGGAGCTGTTTTTT. It specifies CASSPLTDTGELFF.

This chain joins TRBV12-3 or TRBV12-4 and TRBJ1-2; a weak D match, TRBD1 (6 bases). This CDR3 contains 16 residues. V was cut by 1 base and J by 6 bases, with 18 bases left in between. CDR3 in DNA: TGTGCCAGCAGTTTAGGAGCCGGGCTCCCAGGGGATGGCTACACCTTC. Its translation: CASSLGAGLPGDGYTF.

This clonotype has only a few counts. The V gene is TRBV3-1, the J gene TRBJ2-1; 9 nucleotides align to TRBD2. Trimming removed 5 bases from V and 2 bases from J; junction bases left unmatched: 10. This CDR3 has 17 residues. The germline V gene has CDR1 LGHDT and CDR2 YNNKEL (reference sequence). CDR3 sequence (DNA): TGTGCCAGCAGCACCCGGGATAGCGGGGGCCCCTACAATGAGCAGTTCTTC. Translating it yields CASSTRDSGGPYNEQFF.

This clonotype has a count of ten or more. The gene calls are TRBV15 and TRBJ1-1; D is uncertain. The CDR3 runs 13 residues. Trimming took 0 bases from V and 4 from J, leaving 6 bases between them. Germline V gene data show CDR1 as LNHNV and CDR2 as YYDKDF (reference sequence). In nucleotides, the CDR3 is TGTGCCACCAGCAGAGATGATCGCACTGAAGCTTTCTTT. Translating it yields CATSRDDRTEAFF.

V usage is TRBV30 and J usage is TRBJ2-7, with D uncertain. The V end was cut by 0 bases, the J end by 3 bases, with 9 bases between. The germline gives CDR1 GTSNPN, CDR2 SVGIG (reference sequence). The CDR3 is made up of 13 amino acids. CDR3 coding DNA: TGTGCCTGGAGTGTACGCGCTGGCTACGAGCAGTACTTC. The encoded protein is CAWSVRAGYEQYF.

This chain links TRBV11-3 with TRBJ2-5, with D possibly TRBD1 on 5 matching bases. V lost 0 bases, J lost 7 bases, and 12 bases lay in between. The CDR3 spans 14 residues. From germline, CDR1 is SGHNT and CDR2 YENEEA. CDR3 sequence (DNA): TGTGCCAGCAGCTTAGAAGGGGCGGATAGGACCCAGTACTTC. This encodes CASSLEGADRTQYF.

This clonotype was observed at least ten times. This chain links TRBV5-5 with TRBJ1-1, with TRBD1 identical over 10 bases. V lost 4 bases, J lost 0 bases, and 18 bases stayed unmatched. The CDR3 covers 20 residues. Per germline, CDR1 SGHKS and CDR2 YYEKEE (reference sequence). The CDR3 nucleotides read TGTGCCAGCAGCCCCACCGCCCGGACAGGGGGGTTTGGGATGAACACTGAAGCTTTCTTT. This codes for CASSPTARTGGFGMNTEAFF.

This chain uses TRBV5-1 with TRBJ1-1, with D maybe TRBD1 (5 bases). Trimming took 1 base from V and 1 from J, leaving 11 bases between them. The germline gives CDR1 SGHRS, CDR2 YFSETQ. This CDR3 has 15 amino acids. The CDR3 here is CASSLSGSKNTEAFF. CDR3 DNA sequence: TGCGCCAGCAGCTTGTCAGGGTCTAAGAACACTGAAGCTTTCTTT.

This clonotype was seen many times. The chain combines TRBV4-3 with TRBJ1-1; no clear D gene. CDR1 is LGHNA, CDR2 YSLEER, per germline. V was trimmed by 0 bases and J by 11 bases, leaving 13 bases between them. The CDR3 spans 13 residues. CDR3 in amino acids: CASSQDNRQRAFF. DNA for the CDR3: TGCGCCAGCAGCCAAGATAACCGGCAGAGGGCTTTCTTT.

V and J are TRBV12-3 or TRBV12-4 and TRBJ2-5, with 9 bases identical to TRBD1. The CDR3 extends over 15 amino acids. The trim removed 1 base at V and 5 bases at J, leaving 5 bases unmatched. The CDR3 nucleotides read TGTGCCAGCAGTTTAGGAGGGACAGGGTACGAGACCCAGTACTTC. It is translated as CASSLGGTGYETQYF.

The chain is built from TRBV28 and TRBJ1-1; 7 bases agree with TRBD1. Germline loops: CDR1 MDHEN, CDR2 SYDVKM. V lost 1 base to trimming and J lost 1 base; unmatched junction nucleotides: 3. The CDR3 spans 15 residues. CDR3: CASSLFQGGNTEAFF. In nucleotides, the CDR3 is TGTGCCAGCAGTTTATTTCAGGGGGGGAACACTGAAGCTTTCTTT.

There are many counts of this clonotype. The genes are TRBV24-1 and TRBJ2-3; D not certain. The CDR3 sequence is 16 residues long. Trimming took 4 bases from V and 3 from J, leaving 16 bases between them. CDR1 and CDR2 (germline): KGHDR, SFDVKD. The CDR3 DNA reads TGTGCCACCAGTGACCCGACCTTCGCCCTTACAGATACGCAGTATTTT. This gives the protein CATSDPTFALTDTQYF.

Ten or more counts support this clonotype. The chain couples TRBV27 to TRBJ2-1; 10 bases are shared with TRBD2. This CDR3 has 17 residues. Trimming took 4 bases from V and 0 from J; bases not matched to a gene: 6. The germline V gene has CDR1 MNHEY and CDR2 SMNVEV (reference sequence). The CDR3 DNA is TGTGCCAGCAGTTCTACACTAGCGGGGAGCTCCTACAATGAGCAGTTCTTC. Protein: CASSSTLAGSSYNEQFF.

This clonotype was detected many times. The chain couples TRBV5-4 to TRBJ2-1, with 7 positions matching TRBD1. CDR3 length: 15 residues. Germline CDR1 is SGHNT and CDR2 is YYREEE (reference sequence). J gave up 8 bases and V 6 bases, and 14 bases lay outside the gene matches. The CDR3 here is CASTAQGLDEDEQFF. The DNA for the CDR3 is TGTGCCAGCACCGCACAGGGGTTGGATGAGGATGAGCAGTTCTTC. The full variable domain, its missing parts supplied by reference TRBV5-4 and TRBJ2-1, is ETGVTQSPTHLIKTRGQQVTLRCSSQSGHNTVSWYQQALGQGPQFIFQYYREEENGRGNFPPRFSGLQFPNYSSELNVNALELDDSALYLCASTAQGLDEDEQFFGPGTRLTVL.

By frequency in the sample, this clonotype is medium-sized (0.01 to 0.1%). The chain employs TRBV6-4 and TRBJ2-3; 9 nucleotides align to TRBD2. V was pared by 0 bases and J by 4 bases, with 2 bases of the junction left unmatched. Germline lookup yields CDR1 MRHNA and CDR2 SNTAGT. The CDR3 consists of 15 residues. CDR3 nucleotides: TGTGCCAGCAGTGACTCGGCGGGGGGGGCAGATACGCAGTATTTT. This encodes CASSDSAGGADTQYF.

The chain carries TRBV18 and TRBJ1-2, with 7 bases lining up with TRBD1. V lost 3 bases to trimming and J lost 8 bases; unmatched junction nucleotides: 6. In germline, CDR1 is KGHSH, CDR2 LQKENI. This CDR3 region has 13 residues. The CDR3 reads CASSPDREWGYTF. CDR3 sequence (DNA): TGTGCCAGCTCACCTGACAGGGAATGGGGCTACACCTTC. The full variable domain, rest sourced from reference TRBV18 and TRBJ1-2, is NAGVMQNPRHLVRRRGQEARLRCSPMKGHSHVYWYRQLPEEGLKFMVYLQKENIIDESGMPKERFSAEFPKEGPSILRIQQVVRGDSAAYFCASSPDREWGYTFGSGTRLTVV.

There are a few counts of this clonotype. The gene calls are TRBV5-1 and TRBJ1-5, with D perhaps matching TRBD1 (6 bases). The V and J ends lost 4 bases and 0 bases respectively, with 14 bases between them. The CDR3 has 16 amino acids. CDR1 is SGHRS and CDR2 is YFSETQ in the germline V gene. Written as DNA, the CDR3 is TGCGCCAGCAGCCCTGGGACAACCTTTAGCAATCAGCCCCAGCATTTT. Amino acids: CASSPGTTFSNQPQHF.

This clonotype has ten or more counts. The CDR3 loop is CASSYDPNQPQHF. The CDR3 DNA reads as TGTGCCAGCAGTTACGACCCAAATCAGCCCCAGCATTTT. The chain has TRBV6-2 or TRBV6-3 and TRBJ1-5, with D hard to call. Germline CDR1 reads MNHEY; CDR2 reads SVGEGT. Trimming shortened V by 2 bases and J by 4 bases, and 6 bases separated the two germline ends. There are 13 residues in the CDR3.

This clonotype was recorded a few times. The genes are TRBV4-3 and TRBJ1-3; the D gene is possibly TRBD1 (5 bases). V gave up 0 bases and J gave up 4 bases, with 13 bases separating them. The germline CDR1 and CDR2 sequences are LGHNA and YSLEER. This CDR3 is 16 amino acids long. The CDR3 DNA follows: TGCGCCAGCAGCCAAGACCGGGGGATCGGGGGAAACACCATATATTTT. Its translation: CASSQDRGIGGNTIYF.

The table lists this clonotype with many counts. The chain joins TRBV7-2 to TRBJ2-5, with D uncertain. This CDR3 region has 15 residues. With 0 bases removed from V and 5 bases from J, the gap between germline ends came to 13 bases. Germline V gene data show CDR1 as SGHTA and CDR2 as FQGNSA. The CDR3 bases are TGTGCCAGCAGCTTAGCGCAGGATCCCCGGGAGACCCAGTACTTC. It is translated as CASSLAQDPRETQYF.

This clonotype appeared many times. V and J are TRBV21-1 and TRBJ1-6. TRBV21-1 is labeled a pseudogene. This CDR3 is built from 17 residues. CDR3 amino acids: CASSKLGVRPRDSPLHF. In DNA form, the CDR3 reads TGTGCCAGCAGCAAGTTAGGAGTTCGTCCTAGGGATTCACCCCTCCACTTT.

By share, this clonotype counts as medium-sized (0.01 to 0.1%). V is TRBV2 and J is TRBJ2-3; D gene ambiguous. V was cut by 3 bases and J by 2 bases, with 9 bases left in between. Germline assignment: CDR1 SNHLY and CDR2 FYNNEI. The CDR3 runs to 14 residues. The CDR3 protein is CASSEFRFTDTQYF. The CDR3 DNA reads TGTGCCAGCAGTGAGTTCAGGTTCACAGATACGCAGTATTTT.

There are many counts of this clonotype. V is TRBV20-1 and J is TRBJ2-1; 7 nucleotides match TRBD2. The germline V gene has CDR1 DFQATT and CDR2 SNEGSKA (reference sequence). J was trimmed by 0 bases and V by 2 bases; bases with no gene match: 4. This CDR3 region has 15 residues. DNA for the CDR3: TGCAGTGCTAGATTAGCGGGCCACTCCTACAATGAGCAGTTCTTC. This translates into CSARLAGHSYNEQFF.